The 29 T cell receptor beta chains given below trace back to one sample, sequenced in a study of T cell responses to AZD1222 COVID-19 vaccine (TCRdb year 2021). The label giving this sample's time point can be read as: about 28 days (+/-7) after the second vaccine dose. Libraries were prepared through the immunoSEQ multiplex PCR assay. In its TCRdb copy, this immuneACCESS table keeps in-frame sequences only and misses some clones. Where compared with another copy, unresolved V genes explain less than half of these, and the others have no known cause. Recorded for this sample are roughly 120,000 clones; roughly 86% of them occurred a single time. Approximately 18% of the sample is taken by the ten largest. The source was peripheral blood, collected 28 days after the second AZD1222 dose. These receptor sequences come from an adult who received the AZD1222 COVID-19 vaccine.

The chain links TRBV6-5 to TRBJ1-1; tentatively, D is TRBD1 (6 bases). Germline CDR1 and CDR2: MNHEY and SVGAGI. The ends were cut back, 0 bases at V and 4 bases at J, with 9 bases in the middle. This CDR3 contains 14 residues. For the CDR3, the DNA is TGTGCCAGCAGTTACTCGGGGGCGCGCACTGAAGCTTTCTTT. Its protein product is CASSYSGARTEAFF.

The chain employs TRBV4-3 and TRBJ1-4; 8 bases map to TRBD1. CDR1 is LGHNA, CDR2 YSLEER, per germline. This CDR3 has 14 amino acids. The junction had 2 bases not matched to a gene; V was cut back by 1 base and J by 7 bases. The CDR3 coding sequence is TGCGCCAGCAGCCAAGCAGGGGGCTTTGAAAAACTGTTTTTT. This encodes CASSQAGGFEKLFF.

This chain uses TRBV27 with TRBJ2-1; D unresolved. With 10 bases removed from V and 0 bases from J, the gap between germline ends came to 13 bases. The CDR3 runs 14 residues. Looked up from germline, CDR1 is MNHEY and CDR2 is SMNVEV (reference sequence). CDR3 sequence reads: CATLKSSSYNEQFF. CDR3 coding DNA: TGTGCCACCTTAAAGTCCAGCTCCTACAATGAGCAGTTCTTC.

The chain recombines TRBV27 with TRBJ1-1; D possibly corresponds to TRBD1 (6 bases). Per germline, CDR1 MNHEY and CDR2 SMNVEV (reference sequence). The CDR3 loop spans 14 amino acids. Trimming left V 3 bases short and J 3 bases short, with 11 bases between. CDR3 bases: TGTGCCAGCAGTTTTGGAAGGGGGGACACTGAAGCTTTCTTT. Its translation is CASSFGRGDTEAFF.

The V and J genes are TRBV9 and TRBJ1-4; D not certain. The V and J ends lost 0 bases and 8 bases respectively, with 11 bases between them. CDR1 and CDR2 (germline): SGDLS, YYNGEE. The CDR3 extends over 14 amino acids. CDR3 DNA sequence: TGTGCCAGCAGCGTAGTAAGAGGGAGCGAAAAACTGTTTTTT. Protein sequence: CASSVVRGSEKLFF.

The chain combines TRBV7-2 with TRBJ2-7, with D maybe TRBD2 (7 bases). CDR3 length equals 16 residues. Germline V gene lookup returns CDR1 SGHTA and CDR2 FQGNSA. V was pared by 0 bases and J by 1 base, with 13 bases between. The CDR3 loop is CASSLAPRGGSYEQYF. CDR3 DNA: TGTGCCAGCAGCTTAGCGCCAAGGGGGGGGTCCTACGAGCAGTACTTC.

This chain links TRBV3-1 (or the pseudogene TRBV3-2) with TRBJ1-2; D is unclear. Germline V CDR1 and CDR2: LGHDT, YNNKEL (reference sequence). V lost 0 bases, J lost 7 bases, and 6 bases lay in between. There are 12 residues in the CDR3. The CDR3 DNA is TGTGCCAGCAGCCAAGAAGGCAGTGGCTACACCTTC. Translated: CASSQEGSGYTF.

The chain joins TRBV5-1 to TRBJ2-1; 9 bases match TRBD1. V lost 3 bases to trimming and J lost 9 bases; unmatched junction nucleotides: 7. CDR1 is SGHRS, CDR2 YFSETQ, per germline. CDR3 length: 14 residues. CDR3 sequence: CASSSGQGEAEQFF. The CDR3 DNA reads TGCGCCAGCAGCTCGGGACAGGGTGAGGCTGAGCAGTTCTTC.

This chain connects TRBV19 to TRBJ2-5, with 7 bases aligning to TRBD1. The CDR3 spans 15 residues. From germline, CDR1 is LNHDA and CDR2 SQIVND (reference sequence). V lost 5 bases and J lost 4; bases outside the gene matches: 10. The CDR3: CASSHAMDRRETQYF. Written as DNA, the CDR3 is TGTGCCAGTAGTCATGCGATGGACAGGAGAGAGACCCAGTACTTC.

This chain uses TRBV28 with TRBJ1-2, with D possibly TRBD1 on 6 matching bases. V was shortened by 5 bases and J by 6 bases, with 10 bases between the two germline ends. The CDR3 totals 12 residues. From germline, CDR1 is MDHEN and CDR2 SYDVKM. The CDR3: CASSPGGHGYTF. CDR3 nucleotide sequence: TGTGCCAGCAGTCCGGGGGGGCATGGCTACACCTTC.

V and J are TRBV9 and TRBJ1-1; no reliable D call. The germline V gene encodes CDR1 SGDLS and CDR2 YYNGEE. The CDR3 has 13 amino acids. V was trimmed by 0 bases and J by 1 base, leaving 4 bases between them. The CDR3 sequence: CASSVGENTEAFF. DNA of the CDR3: TGTGCCAGCAGCGTAGGAGAGAACACTGAAGCTTTCTTT.

The chain has TRBV13 and TRBJ1-4, with a weak D call TRBD1 (5 bases). The CDR3 runs 15 residues. Germline assignment: CDR1 PRHDT and CDR2 FYEKMQ (reference sequence). V was trimmed by 5 bases and J by 2 bases, leaving 12 bases between them. This chain's CDR3 is CASSLKGRTNEKLFF. CDR3 nucleotides: TGTGCCAGCAGCCTCAAGGGGAGGACTAATGAAAAACTGTTTTTT. Full variable domain (outside the CDR3, taken from reference TRBV13 and TRBJ1-4): AAGVIQSPRHLIKEKRETATLKCYPIPRHDTVYWYQQGPGQDPQFLISFYEKMQSDKGSIPDRFSAQQFSDYHSELNMSSLELGDSALYFCASSLKGRTNEKLFFGSGTQLSVL.

The chain employs TRBV7-2 and TRBJ2-5; 7 bases are a match to TRBD2. CDR1 is SGHTA and CDR2 is FQGNSA in the germline V gene. There are 15 residues in the CDR3. V gave up 1 base and J gave up 4 bases; unmatched junction bases: 6. The CDR3 bases are TGTGCCAGCAGCTTAGACAGCGGGGAAGGAGAGACCCAGTACTTC. Residues: CASSLDSGEGETQYF.

This chain links TRBV15 with TRBJ2-5; D gene uncertain. V was cut by 0 bases and J by 2 bases, with 16 bases left in between. The CDR3 has 17 residues. Germline CDR1 is LNHNV and CDR2 is YYDKDF (reference sequence). This CDR3 is CATSRDYQADGQETQYF. DNA for the CDR3: TGTGCCACCAGCAGAGATTACCAGGCGGACGGTCAAGAGACCCAGTACTTC.

The V gene is TRBV5-6, the J gene TRBJ1-2, with D possibly being TRBD1 (5 bases). CDR3 length: 14 residues. CDR1 SGHDT and CDR2 YYEEEE come from the germline V gene. The germline V and J ends were trimmed by 0 bases and 2 bases, with 8 bases remaining between them. CDR3 in DNA: TGTGCCAGCAGCTTGGTCGACAGAAACTATGGCTACACCTTC. Its protein is CASSLVDRNYGYTF.

As for this clone: Within the sample, other DNA sequences also encode this same CDR3. CDR3 in DNA: TGTGCCAGCAGTGACTCGAGTCGGGGGACAGAGGCTTTCTTT. This encodes CASSDSSRGTEAFF. The chain joins TRBV6-4 to TRBJ1-1; 7 bases match TRBD1. Looked up from germline, CDR1 is MRHNA and CDR2 is SNTAGT. V shed 0 bases, J shed 11 bases, and the junction held 9 bases outside the gene matches. The CDR3 contains 14 residues.

The chain is built from TRBV11-2 and TRBJ1-1; unclear D gene. From germline, CDR1 is SGHAT and CDR2 FQNNGV. Trimming took off 5 bases at V and 7 bases at J, with 14 bases between the two ends. CDR3 length: 13 residues. This CDR3 is CASSRSLADEAFF. In nucleotides, the CDR3 is TGTGCCAGCAGCAGGTCGTTGGCAGATGAAGCTTTCTTT.

The J gene is TRBJ1-2, the V gene TRBV18; 8 positions match TRBD1. CDR1 KGHSH and CDR2 LQKENI come from the germline V gene. The trim removed 2 bases at V and 3 bases at J, leaving 5 bases unmatched. This CDR3 is 15 amino acids long. The CDR3 DNA follows: TGTGCCAGCTCACCAAGGACAGGGTTCGACTATGGCTACACCTTC. The encoded protein is CASSPRTGFDYGYTF. Drawing the rest from reference TRBV18 and TRBJ1-2, the complete variable domain is NAGVMQNPRHLVRRRGQEARLRCSPMKGHSHVYWYRQLPEEGLKFMVYLQKENIIDESGMPKERFSAEFPKEGPSILRIQQVVRGDSAAYFCASSPRTGFDYGYTFGSGTRLTVV.

This clone has just one count. The V call is TRBV28, the J call TRBJ1-4, with no clear D. This CDR3 comprises 12 residues. Trimming took 10 bases from V and 0 from J, leaving 6 bases between them. Germline loops: CDR1 MDHEN, CDR2 SYDVKM. The CDR3 region is CATRTTNEKLFF. The CDR3 DNA follows: TGTGCCACCAGAACAACTAATGAAAAACTGTTTTTT.

The chain employs TRBV24-1 and TRBJ2-7; 9 nucleotides line up with TRBD1. This CDR3 region has 15 residues. The germline gives CDR1 KGHDR, CDR2 SFDVKD. V dropped 3 bases and J dropped 3; count of bases not matched to a gene: 5. The CDR3 DNA follows: TGTGCCACCAGTGATACCGGGACAGGGATCTACGAGCAGTACTTC. Translating it yields CATSDTGTGIYEQYF.

The rearrangement joins TRBV14 to TRBJ1-2, with a possible D match to TRBD1 (6 bases). Germline V lookup: CDR1 SGHDN, CDR2 FVKESK. The length of the CDR3 is 13 residues. V lost 4 bases, J lost 7 bases, and 13 bases lay in between. The CDR3 coding sequence is TGTGCCAGCAGCCTATCCAGGGGTTCTGGCTACACCTTC. This sequence encodes CASSLSRGSGYTF.

This clone was counted a few times. This chain connects TRBV7-8 to TRBJ2-1, with D perhaps given as TRBD1 or TRBD2 (5 bases each). V was clipped by 4 bases and J by 8 bases, with 21 bases between them. The length of the CDR3 is 16 residues. Germline CDR1 reads SGHVS; CDR2 reads FQNEAQ. The CDR3: CASSWKGPRVSHEQFF. CDR3 bases: TGTGCCAGCAGCTGGAAGGGACCCCGGGTTTCCCATGAGCAGTTCTTC. Variable domain in full (rest from reference TRBV7-8 and TRBJ2-1): GAGVSQSPRYKVAKRGQDVALRCDPISGHVSLFWYQQALGQGPEFLTYFQNEAQLDKSGLPSDRFFAERPEGSVSTLKIQRTQQEDSAVYLCASSWKGPRVSHEQFFGPGTRLTVL.

V gene TRBV3-1 (or the pseudogene TRBV3-2) combines with J gene TRBJ1-6, with no clear D. Germline V CDR1 and CDR2: LGHDT, YNNKEL (reference sequence). Between the trimmed V and J ends, which lost 0 bases and 8 bases, there was a span of 8 bases. The CDR3 has 14 amino acids. The CDR3 DNA follows: TGTGCCAGCAGCCAAGATCATCCGGATTCACCCCTCCACTTT. Translating gives CASSQDHPDSPLHF.

This chain uses TRBV24-1 with TRBJ1-3, with D uncertain. V dropped 9 bases and J dropped 4 bases, with 21 bases sitting between them. Germline CDR1 KGHDR, CDR2 SFDVKD. This CDR3 has 16 residues. The CDR3 sequence is CATPHWRIEGGNTIYF. DNA for the CDR3: TGTGCCACCCCACACTGGCGGATCGAGGGAGGAAACACCATATATTTT.

Notes on this clone: One junction end disagrees with the germline gene, perhaps due to a read error. This chain's CDR3 is CASSQDRPTGGLFF. The CDR3 bases are TGTGCCAGCAGCCAGGACAGACCTACCGGGGGGCTGTTTTTT. The V gene is TRBV7-2, the J gene TRBJ2-2, with D perhaps being TRBD1 or TRBD2 (6 bases each). CDR1 is SGHTA and CDR2 is FQGNSA in the germline V gene. The CDR3 extends over 14 amino acids.

The count of this clone is one. The V call is TRBV18, the J call TRBJ2-3, with D perhaps TRBD2 (5 bases). The V end lost 0 bases, the J end lost 4 bases, and 8 bases lay between the germline ends. This CDR3 comprises 14 residues. Germline loops: CDR1 KGHSH, CDR2 LQKENI. CDR3 sequence reads: CASSPPASSDTQYF. CDR3 nucleotide sequence: TGTGCCAGCTCACCACCCGCTAGCTCAGATACGCAGTATTTT. The entire variable domain, with the rest obtained from reference TRBV18 and TRBJ2-3, is as follows: NAGVMQNPRHLVRRRGQEARLRCSPMKGHSHVYWYRQLPEEGLKFMVYLQKENIIDESGMPKERFSAEFPKEGPSILRIQQVVRGDSAAYFCASSPPASSDTQYFGPGTRLTVL.

The chain recombines TRBV3-1 (or the pseudogene TRBV3-2) with TRBJ2-1; D not certain. The CDR3 has 12 amino acids. Per the germline V gene, CDR1 is LGHDT and CDR2 is YNNKEL (reference sequence). The germline V and J ends were trimmed by 2 bases and 5 bases, with 4 bases remaining between them. CDR3 coding DNA: TGTGCCAGCAGCCAATATAACAATGAGCAGTTCTTC. Encoded protein: CASSQYNNEQFF.

The J gene is TRBJ2-7, the V gene TRBV7-9; D uncertain. V lost 3 bases, J lost 4 bases, and 7 bases lay in between. Germline CDR1 reads SEHNR; CDR2 reads FQNEAQ (reference sequence). The CDR3 is made up of 12 amino acids. The CDR3 loop is CASSFGVYEQYF. CDR3 nucleotides: TGTGCCAGCAGCTTTGGGGTATACGAGCAGTACTTC.

V gene TRBV28 combines with J gene TRBJ1-1; D may be TRBD1 (6 bases). This CDR3 is 12 amino acids long. V was trimmed by 7 bases and J by 3 bases, leaving 9 bases between them. Germline loops: CDR1 MDHEN, CDR2 SYDVKM. The CDR3 here is CASTGHHTEAFF. The CDR3 DNA is TGTGCCAGCACGGGACACCACACTGAAGCTTTCTTT.